These 21 T cell receptor beta chains were all obtained from the same sample, sequenced in a study of liver allograft versus peripheral blood T cells. Study-level background: What was compared were the T cell receptor repertoires in transplanted livers and those in the peripheral blood of recipients.

TCRdb passed the reads through MiXCR, listing each CDR3 protein once. The sample lists thousands of distinct CDR3 sequences, 15% to 20% occurring once. The receptor set was obtained from a human patient who had a liver transplant. The graft donor may account for some of the T cells.

This clonotype showed up many times. V is TRBV9 and J is TRBJ2-7; 7 bases align to TRBD1. The ends lost 4 bases at V and 2 bases at J; junction bases unmatched: 12. Germline V gene lookup returns CDR1 SGDLS and CDR2 YYNGEE. The CDR3 contains 16 residues. As DNA, the CDR3 is TGTGCCAGCAGCCCTGCTGAGGGGGCCATAACCTACGAGCAGTACTTC. This sequence encodes CASSPAEGAITYEQYF.

This clonotype came up once. The chain combines TRBV15 with TRBJ2-2, with TRBD1 as a possible D gene (6 bases). Trimming took off 4 bases at V and 12 bases at J, with 18 bases between the two ends. Germline values: CDR1 LNHNV, CDR2 YYDKDF (reference sequence). The CDR3 has 14 residues. CDR3 DNA sequence: TGTGCCACCAGCAAATACGCGAACACAGGGAAGCTGTTTTTT. This sequence encodes CATSKYANTGKLFF.

In its sample, this clonotype was seen many times. The genes are TRBV27 and TRBJ1-1; 7 bases are a match to TRBD1. V lost 6 bases, J lost 4 bases, and 8 bases stayed unmatched. This CDR3 comprises 14 residues. The germline CDR1 and CDR2 sequences are MNHEY and SMNVEV (reference sequence). This chain's CDR3 is CASRRQGGITEAFF. In DNA, the CDR3 is TGTGCCAGCAGAAGACAGGGAGGGATCACTGAAGCTTTCTTT.

This chain joins TRBV6-5 and TRBJ2-7; no clear D gene. Trimming shortened V by 4 bases and J by 0 bases, and 10 bases separated the two germline ends. CDR3 size: 14 residues. The germline gives CDR1 MNHEY, CDR2 SVGAGI. The CDR3 bases are TGTGCCAGCAGTTTTGATACGAGCTCCTACGAGCAGTACTTC. Translating gives CASSFDTSSYEQYF.

This clonotype came up a few times. V gene TRBV19 combines with J gene TRBJ1-2; a weak D match, TRBD1 (6 bases). CDR1 LNHDA and CDR2 SQIVND come from the germline V gene (reference sequence). This CDR3 contains 14 residues. V gave up 6 bases and J gave up 0 bases, with 11 bases separating them. In DNA, the CDR3 is TGTGCCAGTAGACCGGGACATTCTAACTATGGCTACACCTTC. Protein: CASRPGHSNYGYTF.

This clonotype was detected only a few times. The chain links TRBV5-6 to TRBJ2-3; 10 bases agree with TRBD2. Germline loops: CDR1 SGHDT, CDR2 YYEEEE. The CDR3 sequence is 19 residues long. Germline trimming cut 3 bases from V and 2 bases from J; bases unmatched to any gene: 15. The CDR3 nucleotides read TGTGCCAGCAGCTGGGGGGCGGTTCTAGCGGGGGTAGACACAGATACGCAGTATTTT. It is translated as CASSWGAVLAGVDTDTQYF.

This clonotype was counted between two and nine times. The J gene is TRBJ2-7, the V gene TRBV13; no reliable D call. Germline V gene data show CDR1 as PRHDT and CDR2 as FYEKMQ (reference sequence). V shed 2 bases and J shed 1 base, with 6 bases lying between them. This CDR3 comprises 13 residues. DNA of the CDR3: TGTGCCAGCAGCTTATCCCCTTCCTACGAGCAGTACTTC. Protein: CASSLSPSYEQYF.

The V gene is TRBV30, the J gene TRBJ1-2; unclear D gene. There are 15 residues in the CDR3. CDR1 and CDR2 from the germline V gene are GTSNPN and SVGIG (reference sequence). V lost 4 bases, J lost 2 bases, and 17 bases lay in between. CDR3 sequence reads: CAWTYSGLTNYGYTF. Written as DNA, the CDR3 is TGTGCCTGGACCTATTCCGGCCTGACAAACTATGGCTACACCTTC. Together with reference TRBV30 and TRBJ1-2, the CDR3 gives the full variable domain: SQTIHQWPATLVQPVGSPLSLECTVEGTSNPNLYWYRQAAGRGLQLLFYSVGIGQISSEVPQNLSASRPQDRQFILSSKKLLLSDSGFYLCAWTYSGLTNYGYTFGSGTRLTVV.

In its sample, this clonotype was seen many times. The rearrangement uses TRBV19 and TRBJ1-2; D may be TRBD1 (5 bases). The CDR3 has 12 amino acids. Germline lookup yields CDR1 LNHDA and CDR2 SQIVND (reference sequence). Trimming pared 5 bases from V and 10 bases from J, leaving 14 bases between. The DNA for the CDR3 is TGTGCCAGTAGTGGGGGAGGTGTCGACTACACCTTC. Its protein product is CASSGGGVDYTF.

By share of the sample, this clonotype is medium-sized. The chain is built from TRBV19 and TRBJ2-2; D gene ambiguous. With 0 bases removed from V and 6 bases from J, the gap between germline ends came to 2 bases. Germline V lookup: CDR1 LNHDA, CDR2 SQIVND (reference sequence). The CDR3 consists of 12 residues. CDR3 sequence reads: CASSIDSGELFF. As DNA, the CDR3 is TGTGCCAGTAGTATAGATTCCGGGGAGCTGTTTTTT. Looking up the rest from reference TRBV19 and TRBJ2-2 gives the full variable domain: DGGITQSPKYLFRKEGQNVTLSCEQNLNHDAMYWYRQDPGQGLRLIYYSQIVNDFQKGDIAEGYSVSREKKESFPLTVTSAQKNPTAFYLCASSIDSGELFFGEGSRLTVL.

This clonotype has at least ten counts. The rearrangement links TRBV9 to TRBJ2-1; 12 nucleotides agree with TRBD2. With V trimmed by 4 bases and J by 7 bases, 6 bases remained unmatched. The CDR3 runs to 15 residues. From germline, CDR1 is SGDLS and CDR2 YYNGEE. As DNA, the CDR3 is TGTGCCAGCAGCCCTAGCGGGGGGGCGGGGAATGAGCAGTTCTTC. It encodes CASSPSGGAGNEQFF. The whole variable domain, remainder taken from reference TRBV9 and TRBJ2-1, is DSGVTQTPKHLITATGQRVTLRCSPRSGDLSVYWYQQSLDQGLQFLIQYYNGEERAKGNILERFSAQQFPDLHSELNLSSLELGDSALYFCASSPSGGAGNEQFFGPGTRLTVL.

This clonotype appeared a few times. V gene TRBV28 combines with J gene TRBJ2-5; 8 nucleotides line up with TRBD1. Looked up from germline, CDR1 is MDHEN and CDR2 is SYDVKM. The CDR3 loop spans 13 amino acids. The ends lost 5 bases at V and 4 bases at J; junction bases unmatched: 3. The CDR3 protein is CASSGGTGETQYF. The CDR3 DNA sequence: TGTGCCAGCAGTGGCGGGACAGGAGAGACCCAGTACTTC.

In this sample, this clonotype turned up many times. The rearrangement links TRBV7-9 to TRBJ1-1; TRBD1 is a possible D gene (5 bases). Deletions cut 1 base from V and 4 bases from J, with 16 bases between. Germline CDR1 and CDR2: SEHNR and FQNEAQ (reference sequence). This CDR3 region has 16 residues. The CDR3 is CASSLGAGTSFTEAFF. The CDR3, as DNA: TGTGCCAGCAGCTTAGGGGCAGGGACTTCTTTCACTGAAGCTTTCTTT.

A note on this clonotype: This likely traces to a read error, being one base from a far larger clone. The chain carries TRBV13 and TRBJ2-1; a weak D match, TRBD1 (5 bases). The end of the DNA is better explained by TRBJ2-4, so the J call may be wrong. Germline V CDR1 and CDR2: PRHDT, FYEKMQ (reference sequence). The CDR3 totals 15 residues. The CDR3 coding sequence is TGTGCCAGCAGCTTAGGACAGGTGAGCTCCTACGATCAGTACTTC. Translated, it gives CASSLGQVSSYDQYF.

The CDR3 reads CSARGGTDEPEAFF. The CDR3 region has the DNA TGCAGTGCTAGGGGGGGGACAGACGAGCCTGAAGCTTTCTTT. This sequence joins TRBV20-1 and TRBJ1-1, with 7 bases lining up with TRBD1. Trimming cost V 3 bases and J 6 bases; bases outside gene matches: 10. Per the germline V gene, CDR1 is DFQATT and CDR2 is SNEGSKA (reference sequence). The CDR3 contains 14 residues.

The chain employs TRBV7-2 and TRBJ2-7; 7 bases align to TRBD1. The germline CDR1 and CDR2 sequences are SGHTA and FQGNSA. V shed 1 base, J shed 2 bases, and the junction held 5 bases outside the gene matches. CDR3 size: 15 residues. Here the CDR3 DNA reads TGTGCCAGCAGCTTAGGGCAGGGGGAGACCTACGAGCAGTACTTC. Encoded protein: CASSLGQGETYEQYF.

This clonotype is medium-sized within its sample. The J gene is TRBJ2-1, the V gene TRBV6-2 or TRBV6-3; tentative D call: TRBD1 (6 bases). Germline V gene sequence: CDR1 MNHEY, CDR2 SVGEGT. V was clipped by 7 bases and J by 6 bases, with 10 bases between them. CDR3 length: 12 amino acids. The CDR3 here is CASTDRSNEQFF. The CDR3 region has the DNA TGTGCCAGCACAGACAGGTCCAATGAGCAGTTCTTC.

The chain links TRBV7-9 to TRBJ1-1, with D maybe TRBD1 (5 bases). The length of the CDR3 is 19 residues. The V and J ends lost 5 bases and 3 bases respectively, with 28 bases between them. Germline-derived CDR1 and CDR2 are SEHNR and FQNEAQ (reference sequence). The CDR3 DNA reads TGTGCCAGCAGCGTATACATAGAACGCGGCGGGCAGGGAGACACTGAAGCTTTCTTT. This sequence encodes CASSVYIERGGQGDTEAFF.

This clonotype was picked up a small number of times. The gene calls are TRBV11-1 and TRBJ2-3, with TRBD2 as a possible D gene (5 bases). The V end lost 3 bases, the J end lost 6 bases, and 7 bases lay between the germline ends. CDR3 length: 12 amino acids. CDR1 is SGHAT and CDR2 is FQDESV in the germline V gene (reference sequence). The CDR3 coding sequence is TGTGCCAGCAGCTTCGGGGTGGATACGCAGTATTTT. It yields the protein CASSFGVDTQYF.

This sequence joins TRBV19 and TRBJ1-5, with 7 bases fitting TRBD1. Trimming removed 6 bases from V and 1 base from J; junction bases left unmatched: 6. Looked up from germline, CDR1 is LNHDA and CDR2 is SQIVND (reference sequence). The CDR3 extends over 15 amino acids. The CDR3 protein is CASRYDRESNQPQHF. DNA for the CDR3: TGTGCCAGTAGATATGACAGGGAAAGCAATCAGCCCCAGCATTTT.

CDR3 bases: TGTGCCAGCAGTTACGGGACTAGCGGGAGTAACGAGCAGTACTTC. This encodes CASSYGTSGSNEQYF. The J gene is TRBJ2-7, the V gene TRBV7-9, with 14 bases aligning to TRBD2. CDR3 size: 15 residues. Losses at the gene ends were 6 bases for V and 5 bases for J; bases not matched to a gene: 6. CDR1 and CDR2 from the germline V gene are SEHNR and FQNEAQ (reference sequence). Supplemented by reference TRBV7-9 and TRBJ2-7, the full variable domain reads DTGVSQNPRHKITKRGQNVTFRCDPISEHNRLYWYRQTLGQGPEFLTYFQNEAQLEKSRLLSDRFSAERPKGSFSTLEIQRTEQGDSAMYLCASSYGTSGSNEQYFGPGTRLTVT.